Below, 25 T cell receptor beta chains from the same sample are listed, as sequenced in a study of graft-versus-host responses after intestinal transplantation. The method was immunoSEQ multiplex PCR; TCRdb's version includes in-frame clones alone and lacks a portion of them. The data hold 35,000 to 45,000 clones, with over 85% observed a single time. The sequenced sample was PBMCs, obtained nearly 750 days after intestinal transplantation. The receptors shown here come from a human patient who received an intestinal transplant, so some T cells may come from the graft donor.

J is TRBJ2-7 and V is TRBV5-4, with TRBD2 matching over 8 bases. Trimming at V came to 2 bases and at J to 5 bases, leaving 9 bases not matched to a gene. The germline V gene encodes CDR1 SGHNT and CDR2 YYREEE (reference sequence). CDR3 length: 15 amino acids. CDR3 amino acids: CASSFGGTSRNEQYF. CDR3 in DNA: TGTGCCAGCAGCTTCGGAGGGACTAGTCGCAACGAGCAGTACTTC.

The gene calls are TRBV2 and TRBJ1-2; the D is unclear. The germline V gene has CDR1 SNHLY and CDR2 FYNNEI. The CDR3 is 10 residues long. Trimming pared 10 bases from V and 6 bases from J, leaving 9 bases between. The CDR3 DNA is TGTGCCAAACCGGACGATGGCTACACCTTC. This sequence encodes CAKPDDGYTF.

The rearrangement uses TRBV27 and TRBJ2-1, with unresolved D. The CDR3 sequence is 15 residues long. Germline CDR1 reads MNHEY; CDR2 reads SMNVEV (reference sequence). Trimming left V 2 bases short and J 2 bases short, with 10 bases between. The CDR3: CASSLLGAPYNEQFF. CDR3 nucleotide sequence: TGTGCCAGCAGTTTACTGGGCGCTCCCTACAATGAGCAGTTCTTC.

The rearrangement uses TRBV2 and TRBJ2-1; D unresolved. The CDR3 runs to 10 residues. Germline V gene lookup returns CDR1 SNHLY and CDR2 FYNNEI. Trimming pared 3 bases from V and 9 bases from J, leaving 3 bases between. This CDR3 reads CASSDIEQFF. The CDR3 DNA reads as TGTGCCAGCAGTGATATTGAGCAGTTCTTC.

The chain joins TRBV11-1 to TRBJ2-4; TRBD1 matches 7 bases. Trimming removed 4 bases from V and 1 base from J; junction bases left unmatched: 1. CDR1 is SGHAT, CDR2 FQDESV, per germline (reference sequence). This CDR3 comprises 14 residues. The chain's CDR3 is CASSSTGAKNIQYF. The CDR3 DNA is TGTGCCAGCAGCTCGACAGGGGCCAAAAACATTCAGTACTTC.

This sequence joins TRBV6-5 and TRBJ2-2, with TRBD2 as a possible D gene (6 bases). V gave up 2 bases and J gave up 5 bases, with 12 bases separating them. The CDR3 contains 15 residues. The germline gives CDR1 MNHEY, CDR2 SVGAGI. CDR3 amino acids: CASSYMIAETGELFF. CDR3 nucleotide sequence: TGTGCCAGCAGTTACATGATAGCGGAAACCGGGGAGCTGTTTTTT.

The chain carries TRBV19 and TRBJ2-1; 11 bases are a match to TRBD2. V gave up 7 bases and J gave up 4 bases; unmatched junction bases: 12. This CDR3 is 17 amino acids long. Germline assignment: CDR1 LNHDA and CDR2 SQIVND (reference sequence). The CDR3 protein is CASTITEGTSGYNEQFF. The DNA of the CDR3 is TGTGCCAGTACCATAACAGAGGGGACTAGCGGTTACAATGAGCAGTTCTTC.

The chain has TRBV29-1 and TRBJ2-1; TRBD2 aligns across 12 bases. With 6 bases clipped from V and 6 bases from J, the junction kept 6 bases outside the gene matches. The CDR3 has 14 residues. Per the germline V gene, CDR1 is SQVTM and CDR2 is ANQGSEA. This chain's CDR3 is CSVLPGLAGNEQFF. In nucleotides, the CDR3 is TGCAGCGTGCTACCGGGACTAGCGGGCAATGAGCAGTTCTTC.

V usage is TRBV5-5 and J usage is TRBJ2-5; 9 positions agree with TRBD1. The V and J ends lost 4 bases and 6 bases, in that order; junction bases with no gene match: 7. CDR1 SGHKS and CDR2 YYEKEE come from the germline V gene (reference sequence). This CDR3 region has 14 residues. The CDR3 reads CASSGRTGVQTQYF. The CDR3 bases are TGTGCCAGCAGCGGTAGGACAGGGGTTCAGACCCAGTACTTC.

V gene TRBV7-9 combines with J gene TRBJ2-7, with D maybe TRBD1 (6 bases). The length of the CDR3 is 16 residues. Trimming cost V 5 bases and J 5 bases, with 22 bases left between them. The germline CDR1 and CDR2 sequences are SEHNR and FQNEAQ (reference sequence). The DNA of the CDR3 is TGTGCCAGCAGCCCCTTTTTGTGGAAGGGGGTCCACGAGCAGTACTTC. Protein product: CASSPFLWKGVHEQYF.

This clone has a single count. For the CDR3, the DNA is TGTGCCAGTAGTATAGGTAATCAGCCCCAGCATTTT. Translated: CASSIGNQPQHF. J is TRBJ1-5 and V is TRBV19; no firm D call. Germline CDR1 reads LNHDA; CDR2 reads SQIVND (reference sequence). V was clipped by 1 base and J by 4 bases, with 2 bases between them. This CDR3 comprises 12 residues.

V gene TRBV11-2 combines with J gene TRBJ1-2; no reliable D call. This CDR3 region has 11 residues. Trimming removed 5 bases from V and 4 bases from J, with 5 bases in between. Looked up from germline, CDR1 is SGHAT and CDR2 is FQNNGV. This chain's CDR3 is CASSRAYGYTF. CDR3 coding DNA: TGTGCCAGCAGCCGAGCCTATGGCTACACCTTC. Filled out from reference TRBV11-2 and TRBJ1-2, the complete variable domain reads EAGVAQSPRYKIIEKRQSVAFWCNPISGHATLYWYQQILGQGPKLLIQFQNNGVVDDSQLPKDRFSAERLKGVDSTLKIQPAKLEDSAVYLCASSRAYGYTFGSGTRLTVV.

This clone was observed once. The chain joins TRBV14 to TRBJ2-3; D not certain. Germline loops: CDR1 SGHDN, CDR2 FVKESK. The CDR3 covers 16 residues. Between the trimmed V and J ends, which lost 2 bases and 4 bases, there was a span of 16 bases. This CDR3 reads CASSQFGGIGPDTQYF. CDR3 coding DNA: TGTGCCAGCAGCCAATTTGGCGGAATTGGTCCAGATACGCAGTATTTT.

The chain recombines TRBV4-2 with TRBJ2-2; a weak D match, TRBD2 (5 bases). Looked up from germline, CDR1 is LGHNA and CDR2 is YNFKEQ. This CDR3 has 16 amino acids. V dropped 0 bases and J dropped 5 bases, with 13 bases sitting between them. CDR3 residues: CASSQDSSGATGELFF. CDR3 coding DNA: TGTGCCAGCAGCCAAGATTCGAGCGGTGCAACCGGGGAGCTGTTTTTT.

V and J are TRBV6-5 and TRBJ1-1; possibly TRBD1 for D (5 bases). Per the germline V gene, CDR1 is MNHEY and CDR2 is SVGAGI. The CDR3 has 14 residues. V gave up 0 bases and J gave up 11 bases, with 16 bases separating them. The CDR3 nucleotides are TGTGCCAGCAGTTACTCCAACGACAGCCCGATCGCTTTCTTT. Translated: CASSYSNDSPIAFF.

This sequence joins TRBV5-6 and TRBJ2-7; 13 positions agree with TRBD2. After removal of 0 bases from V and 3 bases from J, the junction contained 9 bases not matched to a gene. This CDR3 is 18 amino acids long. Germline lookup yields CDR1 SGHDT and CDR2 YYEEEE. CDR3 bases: TGTGCCAGCAGCTTGGGACTAGCGGGAGGCCCGGGTATCTACGAGCAGTACTTC. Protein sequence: CASSLGLAGGPGIYEQYF.

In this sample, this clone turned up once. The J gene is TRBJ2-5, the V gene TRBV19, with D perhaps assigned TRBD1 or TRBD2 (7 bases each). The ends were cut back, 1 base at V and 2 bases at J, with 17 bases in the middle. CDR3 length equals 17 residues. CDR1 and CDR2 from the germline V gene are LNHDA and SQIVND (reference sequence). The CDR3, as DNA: TGTGCCAGTAGTATAGTCCTCAGGGGGGGGCGTCAAGAGACCCAGTACTTC. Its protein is CASSIVLRGGRQETQYF.

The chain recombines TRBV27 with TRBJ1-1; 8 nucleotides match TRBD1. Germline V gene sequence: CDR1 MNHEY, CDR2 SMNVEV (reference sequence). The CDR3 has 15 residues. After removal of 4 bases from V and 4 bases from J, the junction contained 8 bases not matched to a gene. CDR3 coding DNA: TGTGCCAGCAGTTCCTCGACAGGGGTGGGCACTGAAGCTTTCTTT. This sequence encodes CASSSSTGVGTEAFF.

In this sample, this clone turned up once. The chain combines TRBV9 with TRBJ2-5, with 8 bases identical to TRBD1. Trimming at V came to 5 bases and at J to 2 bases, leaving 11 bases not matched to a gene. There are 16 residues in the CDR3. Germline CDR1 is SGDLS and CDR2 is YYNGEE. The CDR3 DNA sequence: TGTGCCAGCAGGACAAGAACGACAGGGGAGCAAGAGACCCAGTACTTC. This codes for CASRTRTTGEQETQYF.

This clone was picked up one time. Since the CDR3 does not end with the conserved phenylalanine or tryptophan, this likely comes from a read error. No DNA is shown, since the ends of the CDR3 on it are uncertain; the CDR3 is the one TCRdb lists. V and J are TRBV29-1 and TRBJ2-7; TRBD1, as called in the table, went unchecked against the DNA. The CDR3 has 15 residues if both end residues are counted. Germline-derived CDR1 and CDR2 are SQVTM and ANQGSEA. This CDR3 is CSVEAWDRGRRRPYL.

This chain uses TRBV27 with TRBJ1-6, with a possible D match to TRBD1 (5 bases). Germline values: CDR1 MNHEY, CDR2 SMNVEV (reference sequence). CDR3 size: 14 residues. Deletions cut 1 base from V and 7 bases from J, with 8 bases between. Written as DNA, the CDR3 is TGTGCCAGCAGTTTATACTGGGGGAATTCACCCCTCCACTTT. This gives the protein CASSLYWGNSPLHF.

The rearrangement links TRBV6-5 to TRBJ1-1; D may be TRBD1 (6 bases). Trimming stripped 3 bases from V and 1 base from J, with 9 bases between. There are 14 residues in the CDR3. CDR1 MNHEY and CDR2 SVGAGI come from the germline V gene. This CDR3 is CASSYRGQNTEAFF. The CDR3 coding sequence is TGTGCCAGCAGTTATCGGGGACAGAACACTGAAGCTTTCTTT.

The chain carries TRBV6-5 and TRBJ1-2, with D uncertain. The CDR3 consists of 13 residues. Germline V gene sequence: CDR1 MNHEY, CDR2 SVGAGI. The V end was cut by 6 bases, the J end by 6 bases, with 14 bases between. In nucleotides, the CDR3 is TGTGCCAGCAGCAACACCGGGATCCATGGCTACACCTTC. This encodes CASSNTGIHGYTF.

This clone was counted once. CDR3 bases: TGTGCCACCCGCCGGGGCGGCCACGGTAGCTATGGCTACACCTTC. It specifies CATRRGGHGSYGYTF. V usage is TRBV6-5 and J usage is TRBJ1-2; possibly TRBD1 for D (5 bases). The CDR3 extends over 15 amino acids. CDR1 and CDR2 from the germline V gene are MNHEY and SVGAGI. Trimming shortened V by 10 bases and J by 4 bases, and 22 bases separated the two germline ends.

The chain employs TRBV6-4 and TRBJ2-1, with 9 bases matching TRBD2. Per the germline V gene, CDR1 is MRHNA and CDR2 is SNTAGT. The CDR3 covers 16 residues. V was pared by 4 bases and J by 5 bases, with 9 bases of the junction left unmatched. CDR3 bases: TGTGCCAGCAGTGCCCATAGCGGGAGTGGCAACAATGAGCAGTTCTTC. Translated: CASSAHSGSGNNEQFF.